The 14 T cell receptor beta chains in this list originate from one sample, sequenced in a study of T cells after yellow fever vaccination. TCRdb fed the 5' RACE reads into MiXCR, producing one record per CDR3 protein. This table has 450,000 to 650,000 distinct CDR3 sequences, just over 20% appearing once. This material consisted of PBMCs, taken roughly 20 days after the first yellow fever vaccination. Receptor source: a man younger than 35 who received the YFV17D yellow fever vaccine.

The chain employs TRBV4-3 and TRBJ2-3; D possibly uses TRBD1 or TRBD2 (6 bases each). CDR3 size: 16 residues. Germline CDR1 and CDR2: LGHNA and YSLEER. V lost 1 base and J 2 bases, leaving 13 bases between the germline ends. The CDR3 DNA follows: TGCGCCAGCAGCCAAGCGCGGTGGGGGGCCACAGATACGCAGTATTTT. It specifies CASSQARWGATDTQYF.

This clonotype was counted many times. The CDR3: CASSQEGRGEAFF. The CDR3, as DNA: TGCGCCAGCAGCCAAGAGGGGAGGGGTGAAGCTTTCTTT. The chain joins TRBV4-1 to TRBJ1-1, with D perhaps TRBD1 (5 bases). Germline V gives CDR1 MGHRA, CDR2 YSYEKL. This CDR3 is built from 13 residues. Trimming removed 0 bases from V and 7 bases from J, with 9 bases in between.

Only a few counts were recorded for this clonotype. The chain links TRBV6-2 or TRBV6-3 to TRBJ2-5, with TRBD1 matching over 8 bases. This CDR3 contains 14 residues. The V segment lost 6 bases and the J segment 2 bases; nucleotides outside the gene matches: 5. Germline assignment: CDR1 MNHEY and CDR2 SVGEGT. CDR3 protein: CASSTRDRQETQYF. Here the CDR3 DNA reads TGTGCCAGCAGCACCCGGGACAGGCAAGAGACCCAGTACTTC.

DNA of the CDR3: TGTGCCAGCTCACCACTTCCGGGACCAGAGACCCAGTACTTC. Encoded protein: CASSPLPGPETQYF. V gene TRBV18 combines with J gene TRBJ2-5, with D perhaps being TRBD1 or TRBD2 (5 bases each). The CDR3 length is 14 residues. CDR1 and CDR2 from the germline V gene are KGHSH and LQKENI. V dropped 1 base and J dropped 4 bases, with 10 bases sitting between them.

This clonotype turned up a few times. The chain carries TRBV15 and TRBJ2-2; 9 nucleotides align to TRBD1. In germline, CDR1 is LNHNV, CDR2 YYDKDF (reference sequence). V lost 1 base and J lost 7; bases outside the gene matches: 4. CDR3 length: 15 amino acids. As DNA, the CDR3 is TGTGCCACCAGCAGAGCGGGACAGGGCAACGGGGAGCTGTTTTTT. Translating gives CATSRAGQGNGELFF.

This clonotype was counted at least ten times. V is TRBV7-9 and J is TRBJ1-2; no clear D gene. Trimming removed 5 bases from V and 2 bases from J, with 6 bases in between. This CDR3 has 12 residues. Germline V gene sequence: CDR1 SEHNR, CDR2 FQNEAQ (reference sequence). In nucleotides, the CDR3 is TGTGCCAGCAGCCCGGAGAACTATGGCTACACCTTC. Translation gives CASSPENYGYTF.

The chain couples TRBV5-1 to TRBJ2-1; D perhaps matches TRBD2 (5 bases). Trimming cost V 3 bases and J 10 bases, with 20 bases left between them. The CDR3 runs to 15 residues. The germline V gene encodes CDR1 SGHRS and CDR2 YFSETQ. The CDR3 spells CASSSLGSSDYEQFF. For the CDR3, the DNA is TGCGCCAGCAGCTCCTTGGGATCGTCAGACTACGAGCAGTTCTTC.

CDR3 coding DNA: TGTGCCGTGGGCGGGTTCACTGAAGCTTTCTTT. Translating gives CAVGGFTEAFF. The chain is built from TRBV6-5 and TRBJ1-1; D is uncertain. Germline V gene lookup returns CDR1 MNHEY and CDR2 SVGAGI. The CDR3 consists of 11 residues. Deletions cut 11 bases from V and 4 bases from J, with 11 bases between.

The genes are TRBV3-1 and TRBJ2-5; possibly TRBD1 or TRBD2 for D (5 bases each). The CDR3 has 14 residues. The germline V gene has CDR1 LGHDT and CDR2 YNNKEL (reference sequence). V was clipped by 4 bases and J by 5 bases, with 14 bases between them. The CDR3 nucleotides are TGTGCCAGCAGCCCGGGGACCAGCCCCGAGACCCAGTACTTC. It is translated as CASSPGTSPETQYF.

The chain recombines TRBV7-2 with TRBJ2-1; 12 bases match TRBD2. Germline CDR1 SGHTA, CDR2 FQGNSA. This CDR3 contains 15 residues. The trim removed 5 bases at V and 6 bases at J, leaving 5 bases unmatched. The CDR3 sequence: CASSRASGGANEQFF. For the CDR3, the DNA is TGTGCCAGCAGCCGTGCTAGCGGGGGGGCCAATGAGCAGTTCTTC.

This clonotype was detected only a few times. This rearrangement joins TRBV5-5 to TRBJ2-5; 12 nucleotides match TRBD2. CDR1 is SGHKS, CDR2 YYEKEE, per germline (reference sequence). With V trimmed by 3 bases and J by 3 bases, 3 bases remained unmatched. This CDR3 region has 15 residues. Written as DNA, the CDR3 is TGTGCCAGCAGCTACCCTAGCGGGGGGGAAGAGACCCAGTACTTC. It translates to CASSYPSGGEETQYF. Variable domain in full (rest from reference TRBV5-5 and TRBJ2-5): DAGVTQSPTHLIKTRGQQVTLRCSPISGHKSVSWYQQVLGQGPQFIFQYYEKEERGRGNFPDRFSARQFPNYSSELNVNALLLGDSALYLCASSYPSGGEETQYFGPGTRLLVL.

This clonotype has more than one count but fewer than ten. The V and J genes are TRBV2 and TRBJ2-2; 7 nucleotides align to TRBD1. V lost 7 bases to trimming and J lost 1 base; unmatched junction nucleotides: 6. Germline V gene data show CDR1 as SNHLY and CDR2 as FYNNEI. This CDR3 spans 15 amino acids. CDR3 sequence reads: CASTPGTVNTGELFF. CDR3 nucleotides: TGTGCCAGCACCCCAGGGACAGTGAACACCGGGGAGCTGTTTTTT. The whole variable domain, remainder taken from reference TRBV2 and TRBJ2-2, is EPEVTQTPSHQVTQMGQEVILRCVPISNHLYFYWYRQILGQKVEFLVSFYNNEISEKSEIFDDQFSVERPDGSNFTLKIRSTKLEDSAMYFCASTPGTVNTGELFFGEGSRLTVL.

This clonotype was found a few times. J is TRBJ1-2 and V is TRBV7-9, with 7 bases identical to TRBD1. Trimming cost V 5 bases and J 2 bases; bases outside gene matches: 5. The CDR3 consists of 14 residues. CDR1 is SEHNR, CDR2 FQNEAQ, per germline (reference sequence). The chain's CDR3 is CASSAPGGNYGYTF. The CDR3 nucleotides are TGTGCCAGCAGCGCTCCAGGGGGGAACTATGGCTACACCTTC. The full variable domain, completed using reference TRBV7-9 and TRBJ1-2, is DTGVSQNPRHKITKRGQNVTFRCDPISEHNRLYWYRQTLGQGPEFLTYFQNEAQLEKSRLLSDRFSAERPKGSFSTLEIQRTEQGDSAMYLCASSAPGGNYGYTFGSGTRLTVV.

This clonotype came up a few times. V is TRBV12-5 and J is TRBJ2-7; 12 bases are a match to TRBD2. CDR1 is LGHNT, CDR2 FRNRAP, per germline. After removal of 2 bases from V and 3 bases from J, the junction contained 11 bases not matched to a gene. This CDR3 is 18 amino acids long. The CDR3 loop is CASGLILAGGRKDYEQYF. CDR3 nucleotide sequence: TGTGCTAGTGGTTTGATACTAGCGGGGGGCCGTAAAGACTACGAGCAGTACTTC.